What follows is one TCR beta chain and its context. This clonotype came up many times. What antigen it recognizes has not been identified. The input lacks base qualities; no much larger clone sits a single base away. This record comes from a study of neurological immune-mediated disorders (dated by TCRdb to between 2017 and 2020). Background for the entire study: Among the approximately 35 multiple sclerosis patients, relapsing-remitting MS accounted for about 31 and secondary progressive MS accounted for 3. Peripheral blood TCR-beta repertoires from HTLV-I-associated myelopathy (HAM/TSP) patients, multiple sclerosis patients and healthy controls were compared by UMI-based sequencing. Alongside PBMC samples, the set of approximately 100 TCR-beta libraries contained longitudinal samples, technical triplicates, and paired CD4+ and CD8+ T-cell subsets that had been sorted. Of the roughly 71 subjects in the cohort, some 15 were HAM/TSP patients, some 35 were multiple sclerosis patients, and around 20 were healthy controls.

CDR1 LGHDT and CDR2 YNNKEL are derived from the germline V gene (reference sequence). The CDR3 holds 15 amino acids from the cysteine to the phenylalanine. Left in the record is the CDR3 DNA by itself, 45 bases read in frame from the first base. Compared with germline, V lacks 5 bases and J lacks 3 bases; bases without a gene match: 4. Points the paper makes about the study in general: The MS cluster was not associated with any clinical or MRI features, and the authors stated that larger cohorts are needed. TCR clonal expansion was greatest in HAM/TSP patients and smallest in MS patients, who ranked below even healthy controls. Across subjects, expanded clones never shared an identical CDR3 amino acid sequence, which suggests that the TCR-beta repertoires in every group were private. Repertoires from 18 of 34 MS patients were grouped by phylogenetic analysis into a cluster of related CDR3 sequences, suggesting a possible repertoire-level signature.

For unsorted PBMC libraries, 2 million PBMCs were used after storage in RNAlater at -80 degrees C until RNA extraction. The multiple sclerosis patients were enrolled in a US clinical protocol that used magnetic resonance imaging to evaluate disease progression. PBMCs were separated from peripheral blood using Ficoll-Hypaque density gradient centrifugation and then cryopreserved in liquid nitrogen. cDNA was synthesized by template-switch 5'RACE using a primer carrying a 10-nucleotide random unique molecular identifier by which each TCR transcript was tagged. Each sequencing run produced over 170 million TCR-beta sequences covering 15-18 subjects. The RNeasy kit was used to extract total RNA. The KAPA Real-time Library Amplification kit was used to amplify TCR-beta VDJ regions with primers targeting the TCR constant region and the 5'RACE anchor. A first PCR added sample indexes and Illumina adaptors, and a second PCR then raised library yield. After Ampure bead purification, the TCR product of roughly 650 bp was size-selected on a 2% E-gel SizeSelection system. Before pooling, library quality was assessed on a Bioanalyzer, concentration was determined with Qubit, and library quantification was performed with the Kapa Library Quantification kit. Libraries were sequenced paired-end 2 x 150 bp on an Illumina HiSeq 2500. To increase sequence diversity, about 25-31% phiX was spiked into each library pool. The authors processed their data as follows. The quality-filtered reads were processed with the UMI-based MiGEC pipeline, whose error correction step removed more than 75% of the raw TCR sequences. VDJ genes were aligned to IMGT germline references, and clonotypes were defined by unique CDR3 amino acid sequence plus V-J genes. VDJtools evaluated clonal expansion, Shannon diversity and CDR3 relatedness (CalcPairwiseDistances, ClusterSamples); CLCbio workbench built phylogenetic trees. A clone was classed as expanded if it had 8 or more unique UMIs, a cutoff based on coefficient-of-variation modelling across technical triplicates. TCRdb applied fastp at Q25 and MiXCR to the public reads, then kept only in-frame beta chains. Rows are unified per CDR3 protein, each entry keeping the most common DNA and genes. V and J calls and clone size were set by TCRdb, not the authors. The sample profile shows around 130,000 distinct CDR3 sequences; approximately 3.2% of them were found once. Together, the top ten hold 1.3% of the sample.

The V gene is TRBV3-1 and the J gene is TRBJ2-3; TRBD2 matches 11 bases in the middle. The material sequenced was PBMCs. This sequence originates from a woman aged 30 to 39 with multiple sclerosis. The CDR3 loop reads CASSTTSGRTDTQYF. Read as DNA, the sequence is TGTGCCAGCAGCACCACTAGCGGGAGAACAGATACGCAGTATTTT.